The 28 T cell receptor beta chains reported below all come from one sample, sequenced in a study of pediatric ulcerative colitis. Rectal tissue came from one to two pinch biopsies taken at colonoscopy. The repertoire was sequenced with immunoSEQ multiplex PCR; TCRdb's copy has only in-frame clones and lacks some. The table shows 30,000 to 45,000 clones, with roughly 73% occurring only once. Sequenced material: gut tissue. The receptors shown here come from a boy under 18 with moderate ulcerative colitis.

This clone occurred a few times. The DNA for the CDR3 is TGTGCCAGCACAACCCTGAACAGGGCCTCTGGAAACACCATATATTTT. Its translation is CASTTLNRASGNTIYF. This chain connects TRBV27 to TRBJ1-3; D possibly corresponds to TRBD1 (6 bases). V shed 7 bases and J shed 0 bases, with 16 bases lying between them. The CDR3 covers 16 residues. Germline CDR1 reads MNHEY; CDR2 reads SMNVEV (reference sequence).

This chain uses TRBV10-3 with TRBJ2-3, with 8 bases aligning to TRBD1. After removal of 9 bases from V and 4 bases from J, the junction contained 6 bases not matched to a gene. Germline CDR1 reads ENHRY; CDR2 reads SYGVKD. This CDR3 has 13 residues. CDR3 DNA: TGTGCCATTATGACAGGGGAGGCAGATACGCAGTATTTT. Residues: CAIMTGEADTQYF.

The V gene is TRBV7-8, the J gene TRBJ2-7; possibly TRBD1 or TRBD2 for D (6 bases each). V gave up 2 bases and J gave up 8 bases, with 13 bases separating them. Germline V gives CDR1 SGHVS, CDR2 FQNEAQ. The CDR3 loop spans 13 amino acids. Written as DNA, the CDR3 is TGTGCCAGCAGCTTATTCGGGGGCAGTAAGCAGTACTTC. This gives the protein CASSLFGGSKQYF.

V and J are TRBV10-1 and TRBJ2-3; D unclear. Trimming removed 8 bases from V and 1 base from J, with 10 bases in between. Germline assignment: CDR1 WNHNN and CDR2 SYGVQD (reference sequence). The length of the CDR3 is 13 residues. This CDR3 reads CASGTTCTDTQYF. CDR3 nucleotide sequence: TGCGCCAGCGGAACTACGTGCACAGATACGCAGTATTTT.

This clone was seen a single time. The chain has TRBV5-1 and TRBJ2-7; no clear D gene. Germline CDR1 is SGHRS and CDR2 is YFSETQ. V shed 4 bases and J shed 7 bases, with 12 bases lying between them. CDR3 length equals 12 residues. CDR3 sequence (DNA): TGCGCCAGCAGCCCCTCCCCCGGTGAGCAGTACTTC. It codes for CASSPSPGEQYF.

This sequence joins TRBV6-5 and TRBJ2-5; D unclear. V lost 5 bases and J 3 bases, leaving 13 bases between the germline ends. The CDR3 has 14 residues. Germline V gene lookup returns CDR1 MNHEY and CDR2 SVGAGI. For the CDR3, the DNA is TGTGCCAGCAGTATCAAATGGAGCGAAGAGACCCAGTACTTC. It specifies CASSIKWSEETQYF.

The J gene is TRBJ1-5, the V gene TRBV6-1; D is unclear. V gave up 1 base and J gave up 0 bases, with 13 bases separating them. This CDR3 is 17 amino acids long. Germline assignment: CDR1 MNHNS and CDR2 SASEGT. The CDR3 spells CASSEEIDWYSNQPQHF. CDR3 DNA sequence: TGTGCCAGCAGTGAAGAAATCGACTGGTATAGCAATCAGCCCCAGCATTTT.

The chain combines TRBV10-2 with TRBJ2-7; 8 bases map to TRBD2. Germline trimming cut 8 bases from V and 7 bases from J; bases unmatched to any gene: 16. Germline values: CDR1 WSHSY, CDR2 SAAADI. The CDR3 consists of 15 residues. CDR3 sequence: CASRIVESGSGEQYF. The CDR3 nucleotides read TGCGCCAGCCGGATAGTGGAGAGCGGGAGTGGGGAGCAGTACTTC.

CDR3 in amino acids: CASSFLSLSGSTDTQYF. CDR3 nucleotide sequence: TGTGCCAGCAGCTTCCTATCCCTTAGCGGGAGCACAGATACGCAGTATTTT. This chain uses TRBV11-3 with TRBJ2-3, with 7 bases lining up with TRBD2. The CDR3 has 17 residues. The germline V gene encodes CDR1 SGHNT and CDR2 YENEEA. Losses at the gene ends were 3 bases for V and 0 bases for J; bases not matched to a gene: 9.

The gene calls are TRBV5-1 and TRBJ2-5, with 7 positions matching TRBD1. V lost 0 bases and J lost 0; bases outside the gene matches: 11. There are 18 residues in the CDR3. CDR1 SGHRS and CDR2 YFSETQ come from the germline V gene. The CDR3 region is CASSLGQGVLPYQETQYF. The CDR3 DNA is TGCGCCAGCAGCTTGGGACAGGGAGTGCTTCCGTACCAAGAGACCCAGTACTTC.

The chain joins TRBV4-2 to TRBJ2-5; possibly TRBD1 for D (6 bases). Germline assignment: CDR1 LGHNA and CDR2 YNFKEQ. There are 14 residues in the CDR3. V was pared by 1 base and J by 5 bases, with 11 bases between. The CDR3 sequence: CASSQGRGAETQYF. The CDR3 DNA follows: TGTGCCAGCAGCCAAGGCAGGGGAGCGGAGACCCAGTACTTC.

V gene TRBV5-1 combines with J gene TRBJ1-1; D perhaps matches TRBD1 (5 bases). V was pared by 6 bases and J by 4 bases, with 16 bases between. Per the germline V gene, CDR1 is SGHRS and CDR2 is YFSETQ. The CDR3 length is 14 residues. The CDR3 sequence: CASTSSSGGTEAFF. CDR3 coding DNA: TGCGCCAGCACGAGCAGTTCCGGGGGCACTGAAGCTTTCTTT.

The chain combines TRBV15 with TRBJ1-2; no definite D call. The germline V and J ends were trimmed by 2 bases and 2 bases, with 6 bases remaining between them. The CDR3 length is 13 residues. The germline CDR1 and CDR2 sequences are LNHNV and YYDKDF (reference sequence). CDR3 sequence (DNA): TGTGCCACCAGCAGAATCCCAAACTATGGCTACACCTTC. It codes for CATSRIPNYGYTF.

The gene calls are TRBV7-3 and TRBJ2-3; no clear D gene. This CDR3 spans 12 amino acids. CDR1 is SGHTA, CDR2 FQGTGA, per germline. V lost 5 bases, J lost 10 bases, and 13 bases lay in between. The chain's CDR3 is CASSKYPGAQYF. The DNA of the CDR3 is TGTGCCAGCAGCAAGTACCCCGGAGCGCAGTATTTT.

This clone occurred a few times. This chain connects TRBV5-8 to TRBJ2-7; no firm D call. This CDR3 spans 13 amino acids. CDR1 and CDR2 from the germline V gene are SGHTS and YDEGEE. V gave up 2 bases and J gave up 3 bases, with 9 bases separating them. The CDR3 spells CASSFGPGYEQYF. The CDR3 nucleotides are TGTGCCAGCAGCTTTGGACCTGGCTACGAGCAGTACTTC.

The chain combines TRBV5-1 with TRBJ2-2; unclear D gene. Germline V gives CDR1 SGHRS, CDR2 YFSETQ. This CDR3 region has 18 residues. V was clipped by 0 bases and J by 1 base, with 16 bases between them. The CDR3 is CASSLGSTTYLNTGELFF. CDR3 nucleotides: TGCGCCAGCAGCTTGGGTTCCACGACGTACTTGAACACCGGGGAGCTGTTTTTT.

In DNA, the CDR3 is TGTGCCAGCAAGGGCGACAGGGAATCACGCTACGAGCAGTACTTC. Amino acid sequence: CASKGDRESRYEQYF. The chain carries TRBV6-1 and TRBJ2-7, with 7 bases lining up with TRBD1. Per the germline V gene, CDR1 is MNHNS and CDR2 is SASEGT. The CDR3 extends over 15 amino acids. V lost 7 bases to trimming and J lost 3 bases; unmatched junction nucleotides: 12.

The rearrangement uses TRBV11-1 and TRBJ1-1, with a tentative D call TRBD1 (6 bases). The CDR3 extends over 14 amino acids. V shed 4 bases and J shed 1 base, with 10 bases lying between them. Germline assignment: CDR1 SGHAT and CDR2 FQDESV (reference sequence). The CDR3 loop is CASSWPGQNTEAFF. In DNA form, the CDR3 reads TGTGCCAGCAGCTGGCCGGGACAGAACACTGAAGCTTTCTTT. Full variable domain (remainder filled in from reference TRBV11-1 and TRBJ1-1): EAEVAQSPRYKITEKSQAVAFWCDPISGHATLYWYRQILGQGPELLVQFQDESVVDDSQLPKDRFSAERLKGVDSTLKIQPAELGDSAMYLCASSWPGQNTEAFFGQGTRLTVV.

The chain combines TRBV9 with TRBJ2-7; 7 bases agree with TRBD2. Germline CDR1 SGDLS, CDR2 YYNGEE. The CDR3 contains 14 residues. J lost 7 bases, V lost 3 bases, and 10 bases had no gene match. CDR3 residues: CASSAGGTRGEQYF. DNA of the CDR3: TGTGCCAGCAGCGCGGGAGGCACCCGAGGGGAGCAGTACTTC.

This rearrangement joins TRBV15 to TRBJ1-6; a possible D gene is TRBD1 (6 bases). The CDR3 consists of 13 residues. CDR1 and CDR2 from the germline V gene are LNHNV and YYDKDF (reference sequence). V lost 4 bases and J lost 9, with 10 bases in between. CDR3 amino acids: CATSIGGGSPLHF. The CDR3 nucleotides are TGTGCCACCAGCATAGGGGGGGGTTCACCCCTCCACTTT.

This chain uses TRBV5-1 with TRBJ1-4, with 9 bases matching TRBD1. The CDR3 is 14 residues long. CDR1 and CDR2 from the germline V gene are SGHRS and YFSETQ. Losses at the gene ends were 0 bases for V and 6 bases for J; bases not matched to a gene: 0. CDR3 loop: CASSLGQGDEKLFF. The DNA of the CDR3 is TGCGCCAGCAGCTTGGGACAGGGGGATGAAAAACTGTTTTTT.

The rearrangement joins TRBV6-6 to TRBJ1-1; 9 nucleotides agree with TRBD1. This CDR3 has 13 residues. The J segment lost 6 bases and the V segment lost 4 bases, leaving 3 bases of the junction unmatched. Germline V gene data show CDR1 as MNHNY and CDR2 as SVGAGI (reference sequence). CDR3 DNA sequence: TGTGCCAGCAGTTCCACAGGGGGCCCTGAAGCTTTCTTT. It encodes CASSSTGGPEAFF.

The V and J genes are TRBV10-3 and TRBJ2-1; TRBD2 matches 10 bases. V shed 5 bases, J shed 7 bases, and the junction held 8 bases outside the gene matches. The CDR3 is made up of 15 amino acids. CDR1 and CDR2 from the germline V gene are ENHRY and SYGVKD. The CDR3 loop reads CAISLSGGADNEQFF. CDR3 bases: TGTGCCATCAGTCTCAGCGGGGGGGCCGATAATGAGCAGTTCTTC.

This clone was seen a few times. The chain carries TRBV6-1 and TRBJ2-3; the match to TRBD1 covers 9 bases. The CDR3 runs to 16 residues. The ends lost 2 bases at V and 4 bases at J; junction bases unmatched: 7. The germline gives CDR1 MNHNS, CDR2 SASEGT. The CDR3 DNA reads TGTGCCAGCAGTGAACTCGGGACAGGGTCGTCAGATACGCAGTATTTT. Its protein is CASSELGTGSSDTQYF.

The chain is built from TRBV7-3 and TRBJ1-1, with D unclear. Germline V CDR1 and CDR2: SGHTA, FQGTGA. Trimming removed 1 base from V and 2 bases from J, with 11 bases in between. This CDR3 region has 15 residues. CDR3 coding DNA: TGTGCCAGCAGCTTAAATGGCGACACTAACACTGAAGCTTTCTTT. This gives the protein CASSLNGDTNTEAFF.

The CDR3 DNA is TGTGCCAGCAGTGAATGGGGGCCAGAGACCCAGTACTTC. Encoded protein: CASSEWGPETQYF. The rearrangement joins TRBV2 to TRBJ2-5, with D possibly matching TRBD1 (6 bases). Trimming cost V 2 bases and J 4 bases, with 8 bases left between them. This CDR3 has 13 amino acids. CDR1 SNHLY and CDR2 FYNNEI come from the germline V gene.

This sequence joins TRBV19 and TRBJ2-1; TRBD2 agrees at 7 bases. The CDR3 length is 14 residues. Germline V gene sequence: CDR1 LNHDA, CDR2 SQIVND (reference sequence). The J segment lost 4 bases and the V segment lost 1 base, leaving 1 base of the junction unmatched. This CDR3 reads CASSIAAGYNEQFF. The CDR3 DNA reads as TGTGCCAGTAGTATAGCAGCGGGGTACAATGAGCAGTTCTTC.

This clone was recorded only once. The chain combines TRBV4-1 with TRBJ2-1; possibly TRBD1 for D (6 bases). Per germline, CDR1 MGHRA and CDR2 YSYEKL. V lost 6 bases, J lost 6 bases, and 12 bases lay in between. The CDR3 loop spans 13 amino acids. Written as DNA, the CDR3 is TGCGCCAGCAGTCCCGGGACAAGCAATGAGCAGTTCTTC. This codes for CASSPGTSNEQFF.